A selection of T cell receptor beta chains follows, all from one sample in a study of regulatory T cells in long-lasting Graves disease. Each CDR3 protein gets one entry after TCRdb re-called the multiplex PCR reads with MiXCR. The sample includes a few hundred thousand distinct CDR3 sequences, about 22% of them seen just once. The source was peripheral blood mononuclear cells (PBMCs), collected when the disease was refractory, from a patient treated with antithyroid drugs. All receptors derive from a female donor with Graves disease. The CDR3 runs from the conserved cysteine through the conserved F or W. D genes are given only for firm matches. Some rows mark clone size as missing; the rest say once, few, many or name a class of expanded clone.

D	V	size	J	CDR3	DNA
.	TRBV7-2	.	TRBJ2-6	CASSTGTPTANVLTF	TGTGCCAGCAGCACCGGGACACCGACGGCCAACGTCCTGACTTTC
.	TRBV30	.	TRBJ2-7	CAWSGEGARGAYEQYF	TGTGCCTGGAGCGGGGAGGGGGCCCGCGGGGCCTACGAGCAGTACTTC
.	TRBV19	.	TRBJ1-2	CASSIESRGINYGYTF	TGTGCCAGTAGTATCGAGTCCCGGGGAATAAACTATGGCTACACCTTC
.	TRBV9	.	TRBJ1-1	CASSGGFRQGVAFF	TGTGCCAGCAGCGGAGGGTTCAGGCAAGGGGTGGCTTTCTTT
.	TRBV5-1	many	TRBJ1-2	CASSLVSGGDYGYTF	TGCGCCAGCAGCTTGGTGTCGGGGGGCGACTATGGCTACACCTTC
.	TRBV28	many	TRBJ1-5	CASRSPGASLNQPQHF	TGTGCCAGCAGATCCCCCGGCGCATCCCTCAATCAGCCCCAGCATTTT
.	TRBV3-1	.	TRBJ1-1	CASSSTTTDTEAFF	TGTGCCAGCAGCTCGACCACAACGGACACTGAAGCTTTCTTT
TRBD1	TRBV7-2	many	TRBJ2-7	CASSVQGALIGEQYF	TGTGCCAGCAGCGTACAGGGGGCGTTGATAGGCGAGCAGTACTTC
TRBD2	TRBV7-2	many	TRBJ2-7	CASSPSGRASEQYF	TGTGCCAGCAGTCCTAGCGGGAGGGCCTCCGAGCAGTACTTC
.	TRBV7-2	many	TRBJ2-2	CASSFPSGTGELFF	TGTGCCAGCAGCTTCCCGAGTGGCACCGGGGAGCTGTTTTTT
.	TRBV9	.	TRBJ2-7	CASSPSGNIYEQYF	TGTGCCAGCAGCCCGTCAGGGAATATTTACGAGCAGTACTTC
.	TRBV3-2	few	TRBJ1-5	CASSPDRDSNQPQHF	TGTGCCAGCAGCCCAGACAGGGATAGCAATCAGCCCCAGCATTTT
TRBD1	TRBV6-1	many	TRBJ1-6	CASRLQGQGNSPLHF	TGTGCCAGCAGGCTGCAGGGACAGGGCAATTCACCCCTCCACTTT
.	TRBV7-2	many	TRBJ2-4	CASSLAVWGGKNIQYF	TGTGCCAGCAGCTTAGCGGTCTGGGGAGGCAAAAACATTCAGTACTTC
TRBD2	TRBV7-2	.	TRBJ2-7	CASSSGLAGYREQYF	TGTGCCAGCAGCTCAGGACTAGCGGGGTATCGCGAGCAGTACTTC
.	TRBV7-2	many	TRBJ1-2	CASSLGTVDGYTF	TGTGCCAGCAGCTTAGGGACAGTAGATGGCTACACCTTC
.	TRBV3-1	few	TRBJ1-6	CASSQEVVWQGMPPLHF	TGTGCCAGCAGCCAAGAAGTGGTCTGGCAGGGTATGCCACCCCTCCACTTT